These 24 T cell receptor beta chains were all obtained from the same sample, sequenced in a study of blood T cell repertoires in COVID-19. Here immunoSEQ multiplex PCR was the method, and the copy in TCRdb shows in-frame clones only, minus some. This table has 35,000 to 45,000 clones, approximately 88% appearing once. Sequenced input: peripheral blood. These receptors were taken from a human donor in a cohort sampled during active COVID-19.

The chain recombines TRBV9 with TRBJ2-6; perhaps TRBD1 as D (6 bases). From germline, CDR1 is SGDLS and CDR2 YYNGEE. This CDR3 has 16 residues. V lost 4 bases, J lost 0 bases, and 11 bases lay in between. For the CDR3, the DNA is TGTGCCAGCAGCCAAATAGGGGGCTCTGGGGCCAACGTCCTGACTTTC. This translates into CASSQIGGSGANVLTF.

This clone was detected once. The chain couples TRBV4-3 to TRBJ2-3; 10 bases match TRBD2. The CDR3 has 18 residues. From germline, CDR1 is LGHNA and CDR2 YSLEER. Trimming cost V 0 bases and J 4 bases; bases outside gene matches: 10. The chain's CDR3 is CASSQERLASGSADTQYF. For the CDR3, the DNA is TGCGCCAGCAGCCAAGAACGTCTGGCTAGCGGGAGCGCAGATACGCAGTATTTT.

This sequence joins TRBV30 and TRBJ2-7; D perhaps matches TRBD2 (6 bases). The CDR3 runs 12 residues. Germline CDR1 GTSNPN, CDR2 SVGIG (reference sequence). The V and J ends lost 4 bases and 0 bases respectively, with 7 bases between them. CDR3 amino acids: CAWTGSSYEQYF. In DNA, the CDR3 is TGTGCCTGGACCGGGAGCTCCTACGAGCAGTACTTC. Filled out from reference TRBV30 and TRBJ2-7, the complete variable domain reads SQTIHQWPATLVQPVGSPLSLECTVEGTSNPNLYWYRQAAGRGLQLLFYSVGIGQISSEVPQNLSASRPQDRQFILSSKKLLLSDSGFYLCAWTGSSYEQYFGPGTRLTVT.

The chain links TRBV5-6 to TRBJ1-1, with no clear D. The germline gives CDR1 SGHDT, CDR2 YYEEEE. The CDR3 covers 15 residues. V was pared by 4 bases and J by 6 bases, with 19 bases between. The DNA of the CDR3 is TGTGCCAGCAGCCCTACTGGAGGGCCCAACGCTGAAGCTTTCTTT. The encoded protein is CASSPTGGPNAEAFF.

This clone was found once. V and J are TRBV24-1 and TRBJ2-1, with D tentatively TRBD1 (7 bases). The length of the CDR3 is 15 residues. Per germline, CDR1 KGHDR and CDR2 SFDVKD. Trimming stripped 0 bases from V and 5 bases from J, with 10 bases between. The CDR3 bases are TGTGCCACCAGTGATTTGGGGGGGACAGACAATGAGCAGTTCTTC. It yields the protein CATSDLGGTDNEQFF.

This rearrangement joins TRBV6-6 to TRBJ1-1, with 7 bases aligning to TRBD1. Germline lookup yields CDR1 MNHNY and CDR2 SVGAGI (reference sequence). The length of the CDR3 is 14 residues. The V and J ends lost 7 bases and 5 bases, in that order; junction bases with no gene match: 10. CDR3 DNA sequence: TGTGCCAGCACCTCCGACAGGGTACGAACTGAAGCTTTCTTT. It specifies CASTSDRVRTEAFF.

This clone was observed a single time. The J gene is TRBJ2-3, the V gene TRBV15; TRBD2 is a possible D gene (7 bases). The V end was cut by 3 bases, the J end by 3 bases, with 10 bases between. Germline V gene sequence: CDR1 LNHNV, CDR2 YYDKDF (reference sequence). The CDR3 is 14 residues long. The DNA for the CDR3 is TGTGCCACCAGCAGGGGGGGGCAGACAGATACGCAGTATTTT. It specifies CATSRGGQTDTQYF.

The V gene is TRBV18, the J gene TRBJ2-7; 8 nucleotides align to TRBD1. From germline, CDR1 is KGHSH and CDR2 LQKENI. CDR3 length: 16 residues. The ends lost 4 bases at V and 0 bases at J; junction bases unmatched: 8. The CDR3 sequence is CASSRAGTGSSYEQYF. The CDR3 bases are TGTGCCAGCTCACGAGCCGGGACAGGAAGCTCCTACGAGCAGTACTTC. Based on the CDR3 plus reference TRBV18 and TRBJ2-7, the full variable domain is NAGVMQNPRHLVRRRGQEARLRCSPMKGHSHVYWYRQLPEEGLKFMVYLQKENIIDESGMPKERFSAEFPKEGPSILRIQQVVRGDSAAYFCASSRAGTGSSYEQYFGPGTRLTVT.

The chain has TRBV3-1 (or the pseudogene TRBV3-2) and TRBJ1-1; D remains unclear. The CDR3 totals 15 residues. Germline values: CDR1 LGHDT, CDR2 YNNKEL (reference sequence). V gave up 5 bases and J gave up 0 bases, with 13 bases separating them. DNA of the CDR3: TGTGCCAGCAGCTTAACCCAATTAGTGAACACTGAAGCTTTCTTT. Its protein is CASSLTQLVNTEAFF.

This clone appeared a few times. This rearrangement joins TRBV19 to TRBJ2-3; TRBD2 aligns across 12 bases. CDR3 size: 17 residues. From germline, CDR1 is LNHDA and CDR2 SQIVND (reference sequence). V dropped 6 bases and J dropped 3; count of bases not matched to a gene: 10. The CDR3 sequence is CASSPRGGLAGTDTQYF. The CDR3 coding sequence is TGTGCCAGTAGCCCCCGGGGTGGACTAGCGGGGACAGATACGCAGTATTTT.

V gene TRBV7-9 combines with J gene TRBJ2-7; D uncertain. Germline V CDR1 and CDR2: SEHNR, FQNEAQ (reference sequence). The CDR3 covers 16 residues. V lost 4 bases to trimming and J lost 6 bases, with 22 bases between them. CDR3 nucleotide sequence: TGTGCCAGCAGCTCGTTCCGGCTAGTAGGAATCTCCGAGCAGTACTTC. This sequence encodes CASSSFRLVGISEQYF.

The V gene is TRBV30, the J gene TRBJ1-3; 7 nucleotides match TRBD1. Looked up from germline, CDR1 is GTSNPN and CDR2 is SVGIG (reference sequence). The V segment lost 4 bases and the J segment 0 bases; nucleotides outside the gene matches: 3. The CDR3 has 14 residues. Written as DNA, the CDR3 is TGTGCCTGGACACAGGGGATCTCTGGAAACACCATATATTTT. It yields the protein CAWTQGISGNTIYF.

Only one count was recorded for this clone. CDR3 loop: CSASSGGGVREQYF. The CDR3, as DNA: TGCAGTGCTAGTAGCGGAGGGGGGGTCCGTGAGCAGTACTTC. This chain joins TRBV20-1 and TRBJ2-7, with D possibly matching TRBD2 (7 bases). The CDR3 length is 14 residues. V gave up 3 bases and J gave up 7 bases, with 19 bases separating them. Per the germline V gene, CDR1 is DFQATT and CDR2 is SNEGSKA (reference sequence).

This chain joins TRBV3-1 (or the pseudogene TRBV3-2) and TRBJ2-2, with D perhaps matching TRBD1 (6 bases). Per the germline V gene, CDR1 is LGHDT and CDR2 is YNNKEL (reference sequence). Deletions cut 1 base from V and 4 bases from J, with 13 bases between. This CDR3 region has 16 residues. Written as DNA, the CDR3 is TGTGCCAGCAGCCAAGGTGGGGGCATTGGCACCGGGGAGCTGTTTTTT. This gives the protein CASSQGGGIGTGELFF.

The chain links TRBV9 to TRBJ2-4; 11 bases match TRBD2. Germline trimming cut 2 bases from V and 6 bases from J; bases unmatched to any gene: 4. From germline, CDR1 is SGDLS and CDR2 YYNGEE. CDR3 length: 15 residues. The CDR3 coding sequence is TGTGCCAGCAGCGTCTTAGCGGGAGGGAGAAACATTCAGTACTTC. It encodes CASSVLAGGRNIQYF.

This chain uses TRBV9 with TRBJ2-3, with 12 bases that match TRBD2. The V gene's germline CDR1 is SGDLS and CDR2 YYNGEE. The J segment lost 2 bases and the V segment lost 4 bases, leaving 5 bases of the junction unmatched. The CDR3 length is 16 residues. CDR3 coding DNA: TGTGCCAGCAGCACACTAGCGGGGGGTTTCACAGATACGCAGTATTTT. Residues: CASSTLAGGFTDTQYF.

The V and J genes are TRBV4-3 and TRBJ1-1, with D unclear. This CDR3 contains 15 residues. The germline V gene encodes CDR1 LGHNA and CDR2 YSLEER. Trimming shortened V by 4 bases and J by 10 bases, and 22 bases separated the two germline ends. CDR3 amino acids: CASSRSWGGFVAAFF. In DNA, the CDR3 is TGCGCCAGCAGCCGGTCCTGGGGAGGGTTCGTGGCAGCTTTCTTT.

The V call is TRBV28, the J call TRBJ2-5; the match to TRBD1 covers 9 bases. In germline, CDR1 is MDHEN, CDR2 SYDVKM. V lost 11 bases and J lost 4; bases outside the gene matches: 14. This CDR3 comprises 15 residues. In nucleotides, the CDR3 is TGTGCCGCACCCCCGGGACAGGGTTCTTTAGAGACCCAGTACTTC. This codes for CAAPPGQGSLETQYF.

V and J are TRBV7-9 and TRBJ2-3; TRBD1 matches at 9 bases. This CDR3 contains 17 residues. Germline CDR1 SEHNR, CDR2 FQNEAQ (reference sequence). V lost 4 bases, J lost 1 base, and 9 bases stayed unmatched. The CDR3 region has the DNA TGTGCCAGCAGCTCGTATCAAAGGACAGGGGGCACAGATACGCAGTATTTT. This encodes CASSSYQRTGGTDTQYF.

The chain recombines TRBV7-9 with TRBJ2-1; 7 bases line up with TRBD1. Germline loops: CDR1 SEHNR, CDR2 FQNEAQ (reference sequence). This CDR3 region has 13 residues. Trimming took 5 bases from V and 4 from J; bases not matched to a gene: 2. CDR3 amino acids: CASSTGQYNEQFF. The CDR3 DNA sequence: TGTGCCAGCAGCACGGGACAGTACAATGAGCAGTTCTTC.

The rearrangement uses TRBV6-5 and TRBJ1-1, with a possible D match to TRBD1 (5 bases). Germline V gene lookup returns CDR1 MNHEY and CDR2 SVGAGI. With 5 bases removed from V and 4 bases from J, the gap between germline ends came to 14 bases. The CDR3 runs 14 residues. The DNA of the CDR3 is TGTGCCAGCAGTCCCCGGGGGTCCCCCACTGAAGCTTTCTTT. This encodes CASSPRGSPTEAFF.

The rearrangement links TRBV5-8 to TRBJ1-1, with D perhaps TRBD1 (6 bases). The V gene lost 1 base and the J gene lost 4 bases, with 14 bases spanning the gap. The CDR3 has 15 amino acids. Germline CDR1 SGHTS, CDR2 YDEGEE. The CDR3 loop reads CASSLPGQRGTEAFF. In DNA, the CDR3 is TGTGCCAGCAGCTTGCCAGGACAGCGAGGCACTGAAGCTTTCTTT. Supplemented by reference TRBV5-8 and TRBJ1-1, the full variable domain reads EAGVTQSPTHLIKTRGQQATLRCSPISGHTSVYWYQQALGLGLQFLLWYDEGEERNRGNFPPRFSGRQFPNYSSELNVNALELEDSALYLCASSLPGQRGTEAFFGQGTRLTVV.

CDR3 region: CASSYSRASGSPQETQYF. The CDR3 region has the DNA TGTGCCAGCAGTTACTCTAGGGCTAGCGGGAGTCCTCAAGAGACCCAGTACTTC. This chain joins TRBV6-2 or TRBV6-3 and TRBJ2-5, with 10 bases lining up with TRBD2. The CDR3 extends over 18 amino acids. Germline CDR1 MNHEY, CDR2 SVGEGT. The trim removed 0 bases at V and 2 bases at J, leaving 9 bases unmatched.

The DNA for the CDR3 is TGTGCCAGTAGTACCTACAACAGGGGAGGCGAGCAGTACTTC. Protein sequence: CASSTYNRGGEQYF. This chain connects TRBV19 to TRBJ2-7; D possibly corresponds to TRBD1 (7 bases). From germline, CDR1 is LNHDA and CDR2 SQIVND (reference sequence). The V end lost 4 bases, the J end lost 6 bases, and 16 bases lay between the germline ends. This CDR3 spans 14 amino acids.